The clone carrying this TCR beta chain appeared a single time. The data were taken from a study of blood T cell repertoires in COVID-19. In the study overall: Samples taken during acute and convalescent COVID-19 were collected in the United States, Italy and Spain. The cDNA or gDNA used as material had been derived from T cells, B-cell-depleted T cells, or PBMCs.

V was trimmed by 4 bases and J by 2 bases, leaving 13 bases between them. The CDR3 has 16 residues. Germline CDR1 and CDR2: SGHRS and YFSETQ. How the authors handled the data: For nucleated cells, counts were estimated from reference gene primer amplification. Here immunoSEQ multiplex PCR was the method, and the copy in TCRdb shows in-frame clones only, minus some. That table furnishes V, J and clone size, whereas the DNA furnished D and trimming. The profile shows around 60,000 clones, 70% to 80% of them singletons. V is TRBV5-1 and J is TRBJ2-6; D may be TRBD2 (5 bases). Material for sequencing was peripheral blood. The sequence was obtained from an elderly man with active or convalescent COVID-19. The CDR3: CASSPGWGAGANVLTF. The CDR3 nucleotides read TGCGCCAGCAGCCCTGGCTGGGGAGCTGGGGCCAACGTCCTGACTTTC. The whole variable domain, filled in from reference TRBV5-1 and TRBJ2-6, reads KAGVTQTPRYLIKTRGQQVTLSCSPISGHRSVSWYQQTPGQGLQFLFEYFSETQRNKGNFPGRFSGRQFSNSRSEMNVSTLELGDSALYLCASSPGWGAGANVLTFGAGSRLTVL.